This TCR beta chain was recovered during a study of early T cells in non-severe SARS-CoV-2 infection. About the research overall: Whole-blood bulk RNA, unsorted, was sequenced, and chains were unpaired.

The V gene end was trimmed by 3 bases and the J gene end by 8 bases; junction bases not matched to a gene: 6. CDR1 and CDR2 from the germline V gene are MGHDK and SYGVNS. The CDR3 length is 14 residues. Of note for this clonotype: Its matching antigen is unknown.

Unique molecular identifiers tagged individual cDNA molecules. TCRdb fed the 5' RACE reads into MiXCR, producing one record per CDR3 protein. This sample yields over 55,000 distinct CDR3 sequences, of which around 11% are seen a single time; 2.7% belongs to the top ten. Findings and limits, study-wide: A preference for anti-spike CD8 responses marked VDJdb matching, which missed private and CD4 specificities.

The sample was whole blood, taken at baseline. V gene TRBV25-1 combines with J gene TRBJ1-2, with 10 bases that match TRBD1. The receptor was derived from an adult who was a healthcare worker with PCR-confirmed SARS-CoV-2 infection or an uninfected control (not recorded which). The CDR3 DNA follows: TGTGCCAGCAGTGACAGACAGGGGGCCGGCGGCTACACCTTC. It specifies CASSDRQGAGGYTF.